This T cell receptor (beta chain) was profiled in a study of cytomegalovirus exposure and HLA in healthy donors. Note on this clone: Its antigen is not identified.

V gave up 1 base and J gave up 0 bases, with 11 bases separating them. The CDR3 consists of 16 residues. Germline V gene data show CDR1 as SNHLY and CDR2 as FYNNEI. General study results and limits: The study recorded fewer than 200 TCR beta chains that were cytomegalovirus-associated. In a later analysis, V- and J-gene trimming of beta chains associated with a DCLRE1C missense variant, replicated independently. In a later analysis, compared with equally common non-associated chains, HLA-associated beta chains were more expanded. Specificity of three CMV-associated chains for CMV antigens was verified in vitro.

PCR employed 60 Vbeta and 13 Jbeta primers. TCRdb keeps only in-frame clones here, not all; method: immunoSEQ multiplex PCR. Counted here are under 300,000 clones, 75% to 85% occurring once; the ten biggest clones make up roughly 7.4%. The specimen was PBMCs. This sequence originates from a woman in her fifties or sixties in good health and CMV-seropositive. The chain uses TRBV2 and TRBJ2-3; D is possibly TRBD1 (5 bases). CDR3 DNA sequence: TGTGCCAGCAGTGAAGTCGGCAGGGCGAGCACAGATACGCAGTATTTT. This translates into CASSEVGRASTDTQYF.